These 21 T cell receptor beta chains originate from one sample sequenced in a study of blood T cell repertoires in COVID-19. This table comes from immunoSEQ multiplex PCR, and its TCRdb copy is limited to in-frame clones, with some not included. The sample records more than 200,000 clones, around 90% being singletons. The sequenced sample consisted of peripheral blood. The receptor source for this set is a man aged 25-45 years with COVID-19, enrolled during active disease.

The chain couples TRBV7-2 to TRBJ2-7; 13 bases are shared with TRBD2. This CDR3 is 15 amino acids long. Trimming at V came to 3 bases and at J to 3 bases, leaving 2 bases not matched to a gene. Germline V CDR1 and CDR2: SGHTA, FQGNSA. The CDR3 DNA reads TGTGCCAGCAGCTTGGGACTAGCGGGACTCTACGAGCAGTACTTC. This sequence encodes CASSLGLAGLYEQYF.

V and J are TRBV10-3 and TRBJ2-4; 8 bases are a match to TRBD2. Trimming removed 6 bases from V and 3 bases from J; junction bases left unmatched: 7. CDR1 ENHRY and CDR2 SYGVKD come from the germline V gene. The CDR3 loop spans 15 amino acids. The chain's CDR3 is CAISSSGTSKNIQYF. CDR3 coding DNA: TGTGCCATCAGCTCCTCCGGGACTAGCAAAAACATTCAGTACTTC.

The gene calls are TRBV19 and TRBJ1-2, with unresolved D. This CDR3 spans 14 amino acids. Germline V gene sequence: CDR1 LNHDA, CDR2 SQIVND (reference sequence). Trimming took 3 bases from V and 1 from J, leaving 9 bases between them. The CDR3 here is CASSILVGNYGYTF. In DNA form, the CDR3 reads TGTGCCAGTAGTATTCTGGTCGGTAACTATGGCTACACCTTC.

CDR3 residues: CASSEGQGSEQYF. The DNA of the CDR3 is TGTGCCAGTAGTGAGGGACAGGGAAGCGAGCAGTACTTC. The chain carries TRBV19 and TRBJ2-7; TRBD1 matches 9 bases. The CDR3 loop spans 13 amino acids. The trim removed 5 bases at V and 6 bases at J, leaving 5 bases unmatched. The germline CDR1 and CDR2 sequences are LNHDA and SQIVND (reference sequence).

V usage is TRBV19 and J usage is TRBJ2-7, with 7 positions matching TRBD2. Germline V gene data show CDR1 as LNHDA and CDR2 as SQIVND (reference sequence). V dropped 5 bases and J dropped 4; count of bases not matched to a gene: 11. The CDR3 is made up of 15 amino acids. The CDR3 DNA is TGTGCCAGTAGTGGTCAGGGAGGGAACGGGTACGAGCAGTACTTC. It is translated as CASSGQGGNGYEQYF.

The rearrangement links TRBV5-4 to TRBJ2-4; perhaps TRBD1 as D (6 bases). CDR3 size: 14 residues. Trimming removed 2 bases from V and 2 bases from J, with 8 bases in between. Germline V CDR1 and CDR2: SGHNT, YYREEE (reference sequence). The CDR3 nucleotides read TGTGCCAGCAGCTTACAGGGATCCAAAAACATTCAGTACTTC. Residues: CASSLQGSKNIQYF.

This clone was seen a handful of times. The identical CDR3 is also encoded by other nucleotide sequences in the sample. The V gene is TRBV18, the J gene TRBJ1-1; tentative D call: TRBD1 (5 bases). Per the germline V gene, CDR1 is KGHSH and CDR2 is LQKENI. The CDR3 consists of 13 residues. V was cut by 3 bases and J by 1 base, with 6 bases left in between. The DNA for the CDR3 is TGTGCCAGCTCACCCGGACAGAACACTGAAGCTTTCTTT. Protein: CASSPGQNTEAFF.

This clone came up a few times. V gene TRBV19 combines with J gene TRBJ2-1, with D possibly being TRBD1 (6 bases). Trimming stripped 5 bases from V and 2 bases from J, with 13 bases between. Germline lookup yields CDR1 LNHDA and CDR2 SQIVND (reference sequence). The CDR3 has 15 residues. CDR3 sequence: CASSPNRDTYNEQFF. CDR3 sequence (DNA): TGTGCCAGTAGTCCTAACCGGGACACCTACAATGAGCAGTTCTTC.

The rearrangement joins TRBV2 to TRBJ1-4; 10 bases map to TRBD1. This CDR3 has 14 residues. Germline V gene sequence: CDR1 SNHLY, CDR2 FYNNEI. The V segment lost 6 bases and the J segment 7 bases; nucleotides outside the gene matches: 5. The CDR3 DNA is TGTGCCAGCAGACCGGGACAGGGGTTTGAAAAACTGTTTTTT. This sequence encodes CASRPGQGFEKLFF.

The chain links TRBV19 to TRBJ2-6, with 9 positions matching TRBD2. CDR3 length: 17 residues. Trimming at V came to 7 bases and at J to 0 bases, leaving 7 bases not matched to a gene. CDR1 LNHDA and CDR2 SQIVND come from the germline V gene (reference sequence). CDR3 nucleotide sequence: TGTGCCAGTACCCTCCTAGCGGGGTACTCTGGGGCCAACGTCCTGACTTTC. Its translation: CASTLLAGYSGANVLTF.

The gene calls are TRBV27 and TRBJ2-7; TRBD2 might be the D (5 bases). Trimming pared 2 bases from V and 3 bases from J, leaving 14 bases between. The CDR3 covers 15 residues. Looked up from germline, CDR1 is MNHEY and CDR2 is SMNVEV (reference sequence). In DNA form, the CDR3 reads TGTGCCAGCAGTTTAGGCCGAGGGAAGGGCTACGAGCAGTACTTC. Translation: CASSLGRGKGYEQYF.

V usage is TRBV4-3 and J usage is TRBJ2-7; perhaps TRBD1 as D (6 bases). V shed 0 bases and J shed 3 bases, with 15 bases lying between them. Germline V gene sequence: CDR1 LGHNA, CDR2 YSLEER. This CDR3 has 16 residues. DNA of the CDR3: TGCGCCAGCAGCCAAGATACAGGGCCCGTTTACTACGAGCAGTACTTC. Its protein product is CASSQDTGPVYYEQYF.

The rearrangement uses TRBV7-3 and TRBJ2-2; unclear D gene. CDR3 size: 16 residues. In germline, CDR1 is SGHTA, CDR2 FQGTGA. V lost 2 bases and J lost 5, with 15 bases in between. This CDR3 reads CASSLGEARQTGELFF. For the CDR3, the DNA is TGTGCCAGCAGCTTAGGCGAGGCCCGGCAGACCGGGGAGCTGTTTTTT.

This chain uses TRBV5-1 with TRBJ1-2; perhaps TRBD1 as D (5 bases). The CDR3 has 16 amino acids. V lost 0 bases, J lost 8 bases, and 20 bases lay in between. Germline values: CDR1 SGHRS, CDR2 YFSETQ. CDR3 nucleotides: TGCGCCAGCAGCTTGGGCCGAACGCATACCTACAGGGGCTACACCTTC. Protein sequence: CASSLGRTHTYRGYTF.

The chain recombines TRBV6-5 with TRBJ1-2, with a possible D match to TRBD1 (6 bases). The CDR3 runs 13 residues. Germline V gene lookup returns CDR1 MNHEY and CDR2 SVGAGI. Trimming removed 6 bases from V and 7 bases from J, with 15 bases in between. The DNA for the CDR3 is TGTGCCAGCAGCCGAACAGGGCAGAGTGGCTACACCTTC. Residues: CASSRTGQSGYTF.

V is TRBV6-2 or TRBV6-3 and J is TRBJ1-2, with TRBD1 identical over 7 bases. This CDR3 comprises 13 residues. Germline CDR1 MNHEY, CDR2 SVGEGT. V shed 5 bases, J shed 2 bases, and the junction held 2 bases outside the gene matches. CDR3 in amino acids: CASSPDRNYGYTF. The CDR3 DNA reads TGTGCCAGCAGTCCGGACAGGAACTATGGCTACACCTTC.

The J gene is TRBJ1-6, the V gene TRBV28; D call uncertain. CDR3 length: 12 residues. Germline V gene lookup returns CDR1 MDHEN and CDR2 SYDVKM. Trimming removed 3 bases from V and 7 bases from J, with 4 bases in between. The CDR3 loop is CASSFPNSPLHF. DNA of the CDR3: TGTGCCAGCAGTTTTCCGAATTCACCCCTCCACTTT.

V and J are TRBV27 and TRBJ2-3; D gene ambiguous. V shed 3 bases and J shed 0 bases, with 7 bases lying between them. Germline CDR1 and CDR2: MNHEY and SMNVEV (reference sequence). The CDR3 has 14 amino acids. CDR3 in amino acids: CASSFIPSTDTQYF. The DNA for the CDR3 is TGTGCCAGCAGTTTCATCCCAAGCACAGATACGCAGTATTTT.

The CDR3 sequence is CASSLQGEVGQPQHF. The CDR3 region has the DNA TGCGCCAGCAGCTTACAGGGTGAGGTTGGTCAGCCCCAGCATTTT. V is TRBV5-1 and J is TRBJ1-5; D is possibly TRBD1 (6 bases). CDR1 SGHRS and CDR2 YFSETQ come from the germline V gene. Trimming stripped 2 bases from V and 6 bases from J, with 15 bases between. CDR3 length: 15 residues.

This clone was seen only once. The rearrangement joins TRBV6-2 or TRBV6-3 to TRBJ2-3; 7 positions agree with TRBD1. The V gene end was trimmed by 6 bases and the J gene end by 2 bases; junction bases not matched to a gene: 5. This CDR3 spans 14 amino acids. Germline-derived CDR1 and CDR2 are MNHEY and SVGEGT. CDR3 loop: CASSKGQATDTQYF. The CDR3 DNA sequence: TGTGCCAGCAGCAAAGGACAGGCCACAGATACGCAGTATTTT.

The chain links TRBV6-2 or TRBV6-3 to TRBJ2-5, with D possibly matching TRBD2 (6 bases). Germline V gene lookup returns CDR1 MNHEY and CDR2 SVGEGT. This CDR3 has 15 residues. With 5 bases removed from V and 2 bases from J, the gap between germline ends came to 15 bases. CDR3 sequence reads: CASSPPGGAQETQYF. For the CDR3, the DNA is TGTGCCAGCAGTCCCCCTGGAGGGGCGCAAGAGACCCAGTACTTC.